This T cell receptor beta chain comes out of a study of T-cell reconstitution after alpha-beta-depleted transplantation in children. Study-level results: About two months after transplant, alpha-beta T cells reportedly came from several hundred expanded graft clones.

CDR1 and CDR2 from the germline V gene are SGHRS and YFSETQ. Trimming pared 0 bases from V and 3 bases from J, leaving 6 bases between. The CDR3 loop spans 13 amino acids. Using unique molecular identifiers, the investigators prepared the TCRbeta library. MiXCR, run by TCRdb on the PCR reads, gives a single entry per CDR3 protein. This sample has around 450,000 distinct CDR3 sequences; around 15% occur once, and the top ten carry approximately 28%. Of note for this clonotype: Its specificity is unknown.

The material sequenced was PBMCs, mostly from graft donor cells, taken 360 days after TCRalphabeta/CD19-depleted stem cell transplant. The V call is TRBV5-1, the J call TRBJ2-5, with D unresolved. The receptor was derived from a boy under three years old who had a stem cell transplant for Wiskott-Aldrich syndrome, so the T cells may come from the graft donor. CDR3 DNA sequence: TGCGCCAGCAGCTTGGTGGGGAAAGAGACCCAGTACTTC. Residues: CASSLVGKETQYF.